Below, 3 T cell receptor beta chains from the same sample are listed, as sequenced in a study of blood T cell repertoires in COVID-19. The method was immunoSEQ multiplex PCR; TCRdb's version includes in-frame clones alone and lacks a portion of them. This sample has around 140,000 clones, with approximately 86% found just once. Sequencing was done on a sample of peripheral blood. These receptors all come from a woman in her 70s with COVID-19, enrolled during active disease.

The rearrangement joins TRBV2 to TRBJ1-2; 10 nucleotides match TRBD1. The CDR3 sequence is 12 residues long. V lost 8 bases and J lost 6; bases outside the gene matches: 3. Germline V gene lookup returns CDR1 SNHLY and CDR2 FYNNEI. This CDR3 is CASRTGGNGYTF. CDR3 bases: TGTGCCAGCCGGACAGGGGGGAATGGCTACACCTTC.

This sequence joins TRBV21-1 and TRBJ1-1; TRBD1 is the table's D call, not checked against the DNA. TRBV21-1 is a recognized pseudogene. The CDR3 covers 16 residues. This CDR3 reads CASSDIKGARGTEAFF. The CDR3 nucleotides read TGTGCCAGCAGCGACATCAAGGGGGCGCGGGGAACTGAAGCTTTCTTT.

The chain recombines TRBV7-3 with TRBJ1-6, with D hard to call. The CDR3 is 13 amino acids. CDR1 and CDR2 from the germline V gene are SGHTA and FQGTGA. V lost 4 bases to trimming and J lost 9 bases, with 10 bases between them. For the CDR3, the DNA is TGTGCCAGCAGCTCCAGCGACGGTTCACCCCTCCACTTT. Translation gives CASSSSDGSPLHF.